The entry below describes one TCR beta chain. The cohort comprised adults aged 18 to 89 years residing in 20 to 30 US areas. Grouping used clinical history reported by participants in a survey and questionnaire. Recovered participants had two consecutive negative NP/OP PCR tests, healthcare professional clearance, or symptom resolution. Germline trimming cut 0 bases from V and 0 bases from J; bases unmatched to any gene: 5. The length of the CDR3 is 19 residues. The data are from a study of blood T cell repertoires in COVID-19. The data were produced by immunoSEQ multiplex PCR, yet TCRdb's version contains in-frame clones alone and is incomplete. The sample holds roughly 300,000 clones; more than 85% are singletons and the top ten take less than 20%.

Sequenced material: PBMCs or T cells enriched from blood (not recorded which). This chain joins TRBV23-1 and TRBJ2-1; 13 bases align to TRBD2. TRBV23-1 is filed as an ORF, its function uncertain. The clonotype was recovered from a woman aged 30 to 39 who had recovered from COVID-19. The CDR3 nucleotides read TGCGCCAGCAGTCAATCCCTAACTAGCGGGGGGGCCTCCTACAATGAGCAGTTCTTC. Amino acid sequence: CASSQSLTSGGASYNEQFF.